These 8 T cell receptor beta chains originate from one sample sequenced in a study of long-term antiretroviral therapy in people with HIV. The immunoSEQ assay was v3.0, run at survey level. The repertoire was sequenced with immunoSEQ multiplex PCR; TCRdb's copy has only in-frame clones and lacks some. The sample records about 24,000 clones, roughly 89% being singletons. This specimen consisted of unsorted PBMCs, obtained 1.8 years before starting antiretroviral therapy. The receptor source for this set is a man aged 50-59 years with HIV.

Relative to its sample, this clone is medium-sized. The CDR3 DNA reads as TGTGCCAGCAGTGACACGGCCAGATACGAGCAGTACTTC. Encoded protein: CASSDTARYEQYF. This rearrangement joins TRBV6-1 to TRBJ2-7; no definite D call. V lost 3 bases to trimming and J lost 4 bases, with 10 bases between them. This CDR3 comprises 13 residues. The germline V gene encodes CDR1 MNHNS and CDR2 SASEGT.

The chain has TRBV19 and TRBJ1-1, with TRBD1 matching 8 bases. The CDR3 sequence is 15 residues long. Germline V gene data show CDR1 as LNHDA and CDR2 as SQIVND (reference sequence). J gave up 4 bases and V 0 bases, and 4 bases lay outside the gene matches. The CDR3 sequence: CASSIERTGPTEAFF. Here the CDR3 DNA reads TGTGCCAGTAGTATAGAGAGGACAGGGCCCACTGAAGCTTTCTTT.

The rearrangement links TRBV19 to TRBJ2-7, with TRBD1 as a possible D gene (5 bases). Trimming took 5 bases from V and 2 from J, leaving 13 bases between them. Germline V gene data show CDR1 as LNHDA and CDR2 as SQIVND (reference sequence). The CDR3 extends over 14 amino acids. The CDR3 loop reads CASSSRDLPYEQYF. Here the CDR3 DNA reads TGTGCCAGTAGTTCCAGGGATTTGCCCTACGAGCAGTACTTC.

This chain connects TRBV4-3 to TRBJ2-5, with D hard to call. V dropped 2 bases and J dropped 1 base, with 11 bases sitting between them. This CDR3 is 15 amino acids long. Germline CDR1 reads LGHNA; CDR2 reads YSLEER. CDR3 DNA sequence: TGCGCCAGCAGCCAACAGTCAGGAGTCCAAGAGACCCAGTACTTC. This translates into CASSQQSGVQETQYF.

The chain uses TRBV9 and TRBJ2-1; D is uncertain. CDR1 is SGDLS and CDR2 is YYNGEE in the germline V gene. Deletions cut 4 bases from V and 9 bases from J, with 20 bases between. This CDR3 has 15 residues. CDR3 bases: TGTGCCAGCAGCAGTGAGGCTAGTCTCACAAGTGAGCAGTTCTTC. Its translation is CASSSEASLTSEQFF.

The V call is TRBV6-1, the J call TRBJ2-7; no firm D call. Per germline, CDR1 MNHNS and CDR2 SASEGT. The length of the CDR3 is 15 residues. Trimming took 2 bases from V and 0 from J, leaving 11 bases between them. Written as DNA, the CDR3 is TGTGCCAGCAGTGAATTGAGAGACCCCTCCTACGAGCAGTACTTC. This translates into CASSELRDPSYEQYF.

The genes are TRBV27 and TRBJ1-5; D remains unclear. This CDR3 spans 14 amino acids. The germline CDR1 and CDR2 sequences are MNHEY and SMNVEV (reference sequence). Trimming removed 3 bases from V and 0 bases from J, with 6 bases in between. In DNA, the CDR3 is TGTGCCAGCAGTTTTTACTATAGCAATCAGCCCCAGCATTTT. This sequence encodes CASSFYYSNQPQHF.

This chain connects TRBV5-1 to TRBJ2-3; 8 bases line up with TRBD1. This CDR3 has 15 residues. The germline V gene has CDR1 SGHRS and CDR2 YFSETQ. V gave up 5 bases and J gave up 1 base; unmatched junction bases: 6. The CDR3 protein is CASREPGQGTDTQYF. CDR3 coding DNA: TGCGCCAGCAGAGAACCGGGACAGGGCACAGATACGCAGTATTTT.